Following are 3 T cell receptor beta chains from one sample sequenced in a study of tissue T cells after allogeneic stem cell transplantation. Produced via immunoSEQ multiplex PCR; TCRdb's table is partial and in-frame only. The data show fewer than 2,000 clones, with about 85% seen just once and 7% to 9.5% held by the top ten. The input for sequencing was liver tissue, taken at autopsy. The receptors stem from a male patient at least 60 years old with steroid-refractory graft-versus-host disease after an allogeneic stem cell transplant. The graft donor may account for some of the T cells.

This rearrangement joins TRBV6-2 or TRBV6-3 to TRBJ1-1, with 7 bases fitting TRBD1. Germline V gene lookup returns CDR1 MNHEY and CDR2 SVGEGT. V dropped 5 bases and J dropped 1; count of bases not matched to a gene: 4. CDR3 length: 14 residues. CDR3 DNA: TGTGCCAGCAGTCGAGGGACAGCGAACACTGAAGCTTTCTTT. This encodes CASSRGTANTEAFF.

V is TRBV3-1 (or the pseudogene TRBV3-2) and J is TRBJ2-3; possibly TRBD2 for D (7 bases). This CDR3 is built from 14 residues. The V gene lost 3 bases and the J gene lost 4 bases, with 11 bases spanning the gap. From germline, CDR1 is LGHDT and CDR2 YNNKEL (reference sequence). DNA of the CDR3: TGTGCCAGCAGCCAGGGGGGGGCGCCAGATACGCAGTATTTT. Translation: CASSQGGAPDTQYF.

The CDR3 DNA sequence: TGTGCCAGCAGCGAAACAGGAATACTGAACACTGAAGCTTTCTTT. This translates into CASSETGILNTEAFF. The J gene is TRBJ1-1, the V gene TRBV6-4; D may be TRBD1 (5 bases). This CDR3 spans 15 amino acids. CDR1 is MRHNA, CDR2 SNTAGT, per germline. V was shortened by 6 bases and J by 0 bases, with 14 bases between the two germline ends.